One and the same sample provided the 26 T cell receptor beta chains below, sequenced in a study of blood T cell repertoires in COVID-19. Method: immunoSEQ multiplex PCR; TCRdb's copy keeps in-frame clones and lacks some. This repertoire shows 400,000 to 550,000 clones, approximately 90% found once; its top ten account for under 2%. Sequenced: PBMCs or T cells enriched from blood (not recorded which). Every receptor here comes from a woman between 18 and 29 years old with acute COVID-19.

The V gene is TRBV28, the J gene TRBJ2-7; no reliable D call. This CDR3 is 13 amino acids long. Germline V gene lookup returns CDR1 MDHEN and CDR2 SYDVKM. The V end lost 2 bases, the J end lost 2 bases, and 7 bases lay between the germline ends. This CDR3 reads CASSLVVAYEQYF. Here the CDR3 DNA reads TGTGCCAGCAGTTTAGTAGTCGCCTACGAGCAGTACTTC.

The rearrangement uses TRBV27 and TRBJ1-4; D perhaps matches TRBD1 (5 bases). Germline CDR1 MNHEY, CDR2 SMNVEV (reference sequence). The CDR3 has 15 amino acids. Trimming stripped 4 bases from V and 0 bases from J, with 9 bases between. The DNA for the CDR3 is TGTGCCAGCAGTTATGACAGAACAACTAATGAAAAACTGTTTTTT. Translating gives CASSYDRTTNEKLFF.

This clone has just one count. The DNA of the CDR3 is TGTGCCAGCAGCCAAGAGTGGCTAGCGGGGAGGGCGGAGACCCAGTACTTC. It translates to CASSQEWLAGRAETQYF. The V and J genes are TRBV4-2 and TRBJ2-5; TRBD2 aligns across 9 bases. V shed 0 bases, J shed 5 bases, and the junction held 10 bases outside the gene matches. Germline lookup yields CDR1 LGHNA and CDR2 YNFKEQ. This CDR3 has 17 residues.

This clone was counted only a few times. The chain uses TRBV6-2 or TRBV6-3 and TRBJ1-1; possible D gene TRBD1, 5 bases. Trimming removed 2 bases at V and 4 bases at J, with 14 bases between. The length of the CDR3 is 15 residues. From germline, CDR1 is MNHEY and CDR2 SVGEGT. The CDR3 reads CASSYPQQGFTEAFF. The CDR3 nucleotides read TGTGCCAGCAGTTACCCACAGCAGGGCTTCACTGAAGCTTTCTTT.

The J gene is TRBJ1-2, the V gene TRBV7-3; 10 bases fit TRBD1. This CDR3 has 15 amino acids. Germline V gene data show CDR1 as SGHTA and CDR2 as FQGTGA. The ends lost 5 bases at V and 8 bases at J; junction bases unmatched: 11. This CDR3 is CASSKSTGTGEGYTF. The CDR3 DNA reads TGTGCCAGCAGCAAGAGTACCGGGACAGGGGAGGGCTACACCTTC.

This rearrangement joins TRBV7-9 to TRBJ2-2; perhaps TRBD2 as D (5 bases). The length of the CDR3 is 15 residues. Per the germline V gene, CDR1 is SEHNR and CDR2 is FQNEAQ (reference sequence). Trimming took 0 bases from V and 3 from J, leaving 8 bases between them. The CDR3 coding sequence is TGTGCCAGCAGCTTAGCCCGGGGAGACACCGGGGAGCTGTTTTTT. Translating it yields CASSLARGDTGELFF.

This sequence joins TRBV7-9 and TRBJ1-2, with TRBD1 matching 7 bases. From germline, CDR1 is SEHNR and CDR2 FQNEAQ (reference sequence). Trimming took 5 bases from V and 2 from J; bases not matched to a gene: 5. CDR3 length: 14 residues. DNA of the CDR3: TGTGCCAGCAGCCCCGACAGGGTGAACTATGGCTACACCTTC. It yields the protein CASSPDRVNYGYTF.

The chain uses TRBV28 and TRBJ1-1, with 8 bases identical to TRBD1. Per the germline V gene, CDR1 is MDHEN and CDR2 is SYDVKM. The V gene end was trimmed by 5 bases and the J gene end by 6 bases; junction bases not matched to a gene: 11. The CDR3 totals 15 residues. DNA for the CDR3: TGTGCCAGCAGTCCACCGGGACAGGTGGGCGCTGAAGCTTTCTTT. It is translated as CASSPPGQVGAEAFF.

The chain recombines TRBV11-2 with TRBJ2-7, with a possible D match to TRBD1 (6 bases). CDR1 and CDR2 (germline): SGHAT, FQNNGV. The germline V and J ends were trimmed by 0 bases and 2 bases, with 17 bases remaining between them. The CDR3 contains 17 residues. CDR3 loop: CASSLDLLQGSTYEQYF. The CDR3 DNA is TGTGCCAGCAGCTTAGATCTGTTACAGGGTTCCACCTACGAGCAGTACTTC.

This clone has just a few counts. The chain is built from TRBV11-2 and TRBJ1-2; the match to TRBD1 covers 7 bases. The CDR3 length is 14 residues. The germline V gene has CDR1 SGHAT and CDR2 FQNNGV. With V trimmed by 5 bases and J by 6 bases, 9 bases remained unmatched. The CDR3 DNA sequence: TGTGCCAGCAGCCCCGGGACAGCAAGTAATGGCTACACCTTC. Protein product: CASSPGTASNGYTF.

This clone was seen a handful of times. The V call is TRBV9, the J call TRBJ1-3; 7 bases are shared with TRBD1. Germline-derived CDR1 and CDR2 are SGDLS and YYNGEE. There are 17 residues in the CDR3. V was clipped by 3 bases and J by 0 bases; unmatched bases: 9. The CDR3, as DNA: TGTGCCAGCAGCGATTTCGAACGGACAGGCTCTGGAAACACCATATATTTT. Protein product: CASSDFERTGSGNTIYF.

This chain links TRBV25-1 with TRBJ1-4; D ambiguous. The germline V and J ends were trimmed by 1 base and 5 bases, with 20 bases remaining between them. This CDR3 has 18 residues. From germline, CDR1 is MGHDK and CDR2 SYGVNS. The CDR3 DNA sequence: TGTGCCAGCAGTGAATTAACGGGAATGGACCGAAGAAATGAAAAACTGTTTTTT. Protein product: CASSELTGMDRRNEKLFF.

The CDR3 DNA reads TGTGCAAGTCGCTTAGCGTATACGGAGGTGGGGACAGGGGTAAACGAGCAGTACTTC. The encoded protein is CASRLAYTEVGTGVNEQYF. This chain uses TRBV12-2 with TRBJ2-7; TRBD1 was called by the table and not checked on the DNA. TRBV12-2 is annotated as a pseudogene. The CDR3 is 19 residues long.

The rearrangement joins TRBV9 to TRBJ1-2; weak D call: TRBD1 (5 bases). Trimming removed 2 bases from V and 4 bases from J, with 15 bases in between. The CDR3 extends over 15 amino acids. Germline V gives CDR1 SGDLS, CDR2 YYNGEE. In DNA form, the CDR3 reads TGTGCCAGCAGCGTCCGACGGGACGGGGGCTATGGCTACACCTTC. This encodes CASSVRRDGGYGYTF.

This chain connects TRBV27 to TRBJ2-7, with 7 bases aligning to TRBD2. The CDR3 loop spans 14 amino acids. V gave up 2 bases and J gave up 3 bases; unmatched junction bases: 4. Germline V gene lookup returns CDR1 MNHEY and CDR2 SMNVEV (reference sequence). This CDR3 is CASSLGGENYEQYF. The CDR3, as DNA: TGTGCCAGCAGTTTAGGGGGGGAGAACTACGAGCAGTACTTC.

The chain couples TRBV19 to TRBJ1-2, with 7 nucleotides matching TRBD1. Germline V gives CDR1 LNHDA, CDR2 SQIVND (reference sequence). J lost 4 bases, V lost 7 bases, and 9 bases had no gene match. CDR3 size: 14 residues. CDR3 loop: CASMTGTTLYGYTF. The CDR3 DNA is TGTGCCAGTATGACAGGGACGACTCTCTATGGCTACACCTTC. Full variable domain (rest looked up from reference TRBV19 and TRBJ1-2): DGGITQSPKYLFRKEGQNVTLSCEQNLNHDAMYWYRQDPGQGLRLIYYSQIVNDFQKGDIAEGYSVSREKKESFPLTVTSAQKNPTAFYLCASMTGTTLYGYTFGSGTRLTVV.

CDR3 bases: TGTGCCAGCAGTTTTGAAGGCGGAGCCTACAATGAGCAGTTCTTC. Its translation is CASSFEGGAYNEQFF. J is TRBJ2-1 and V is TRBV6-6; unclear D gene. The CDR3 has 15 residues. CDR1 is MNHNY, CDR2 SVGAGI, per germline (reference sequence). V lost 4 bases and J 2 bases, leaving 12 bases between the germline ends.

This chain joins TRBV5-8 and TRBJ2-1, with TRBD2 as a possible D gene (6 bases). Trimming took 0 bases from V and 1 from J, leaving 20 bases between them. The CDR3 contains 19 residues. Germline V gives CDR1 SGHTS, CDR2 YDEGEE. The CDR3 nucleotides are TGTGCCAGCAGCTTGGAGGTAGCGGCGTACTCAAAATCCTACAATGAGCAGTTCTTC. This encodes CASSLEVAAYSKSYNEQFF.

The chain is built from TRBV18 and TRBJ2-7; maybe TRBD2 (5 bases). The CDR3 is 15 amino acids. Germline V lookup: CDR1 KGHSH, CDR2 LQKENI. Trimming took off 6 bases at V and 1 base at J, with 16 bases between the two ends. DNA for the CDR3: TGTGCCAGCTCCCCTTTAGCGACGAGTTCCTACGAGCAGTACTTC. It yields the protein CASSPLATSSYEQYF.

The V gene is TRBV18, the J gene TRBJ1-1, with 11 bases aligning to TRBD1. The trim removed 6 bases at V and 10 bases at J, leaving 10 bases unmatched. Germline assignment: CDR1 KGHSH and CDR2 LQKENI. The CDR3 consists of 14 residues. CDR3 bases: TGTGCCAGCTCGGGACAGGGGGATCAGGAGGGAGCTTTCTTT. It yields the protein CASSGQGDQEGAFF. The full variable domain, completed using reference TRBV18 and TRBJ1-1, is NAGVMQNPRHLVRRRGQEARLRCSPMKGHSHVYWYRQLPEEGLKFMVYLQKENIIDESGMPKERFSAEFPKEGPSILRIQQVVRGDSAAYFCASSGQGDQEGAFFGQGTRLTVV.

The rearrangement uses TRBV9 and TRBJ1-3; a weak D match, TRBD1 (5 bases). Between the trimmed V and J ends, which lost 3 bases and 0 bases, there was a span of 10 bases. Per the germline V gene, CDR1 is SGDLS and CDR2 is YYNGEE. CDR3 size: 15 residues. The CDR3 nucleotides are TGTGCCAGCAGCGCAGGGACTTTCTCTGGAAACACCATATATTTT. Its protein is CASSAGTFSGNTIYF.

In this sample, this clone turned up once. The V and J genes are TRBV28 and TRBJ2-2; D remains ambiguous. This CDR3 is 16 amino acids long. CDR1 and CDR2 (germline): MDHEN, SYDVKM. The V gene lost 4 bases and the J gene lost 5 bases, with 17 bases spanning the gap. CDR3 DNA sequence: TGTGCCAGCAGTTCCTACCGAAGCCGTTCTACCGGGGAGCTGTTTTTT. Translated: CASSSYRSRSTGELFF. The full variable domain, rest sourced from reference TRBV28 and TRBJ2-2, is DVKVTQSSRYLVKRTGEKVFLECVQDMDHENMFWYRQDPGLGLRLIYFSYDVKMKEKGDIPEGYSVSREKKERFSLILESASTNQTSMYLCASSSYRSRSTGELFFGEGSRLTVL.

This clone was picked up one time. The chain joins TRBV29-1 to TRBJ1-2, with TRBD1 matching 8 bases. Germline V gene data show CDR1 as SQVTM and CDR2 as ANQGSEA. CDR3 length equals 13 residues. J lost 8 bases, V lost 3 bases, and 8 bases had no gene match. CDR3 sequence reads: CSVEGQGAEGYTF. The CDR3 DNA reads TGCAGCGTTGAGGGGCAGGGGGCGGAGGGCTACACCTTC.

The V gene is TRBV18, the J gene TRBJ2-5, with a possible D match to TRBD2 (6 bases). The V end lost 6 bases, the J end lost 1 base, and 12 bases lay between the germline ends. Per the germline V gene, CDR1 is KGHSH and CDR2 is LQKENI. There are 14 residues in the CDR3. CDR3 coding DNA: TGTGCCAGCTCGCGGGACGAACTCCAAGAGACCCAGTACTTC. This sequence encodes CASSRDELQETQYF. Combining the CDR3 with reference TRBV18 and TRBJ2-5 gives the whole variable domain NAGVMQNPRHLVRRRGQEARLRCSPMKGHSHVYWYRQLPEEGLKFMVYLQKENIIDESGMPKERFSAEFPKEGPSILRIQQVVRGDSAAYFCASSRDELQETQYFGPGTRLLVL.

This clone has only a few counts. The V and J genes are TRBV12-3 or TRBV12-4 and TRBJ2-1; maybe TRBD2 (5 bases). Trimming took 3 bases from V and 9 from J, leaving 9 bases between them. The CDR3 runs to 12 residues. CDR3 in amino acids: CASSFGGTEQFF. CDR3 nucleotide sequence: TGTGCCAGCAGTTTTGGAGGCACTGAGCAGTTCTTC.

V and J are TRBV4-3 and TRBJ1-2; no clear D. The CDR3 contains 15 residues. CDR1 is LGHNA and CDR2 is YSLEER in the germline V gene. V gave up 1 base and J gave up 8 bases, with 17 bases separating them. CDR3 sequence: CASSQASSREEGYTF. DNA for the CDR3: TGCGCCAGCAGCCAAGCGAGTAGTAGGGAGGAAGGCTACACCTTC.